The 16 T cell receptor beta chains given below trace back to one sample, sequenced in a study of cytomegalovirus exposure and HLA in healthy donors (dated by TCRdb to about 2017). Library preparation used the immunoSEQ multiplex PCR assay. The multiplex PCR relied on a mix of 60 forward primers for TCR Vbeta segments and 13 reverse primers for TCR Jbeta segments. The table comes from immuneACCESS by way of TCRdb, which keeps in-frame sequences with V and J called. Part of the clones is missing from these tables; in studies checked, under half for an unresolved V gene and the rest for unknown reasons. In all, the sample holds around 150,000 clones, and more than 65% of those were seen once. The top ten clonotypes cover approximately 4.6% of the sample. Sequencing used PBMCs. The receptors come from a young man in good health and CMV-seropositive.

The CDR3 is CASSTYTGIYEQYV. The CDR3 DNA sequence: TGTGCCAGCAGCACGTATACAGGGATCTACGAGCAGTACGTC. The chain carries TRBV21-1 and TRBJ2-7; whether TRBD1, the table's D call, matches the DNA was not checked. TRBV21-1 is assigned pseudogene status. This CDR3 spans 14 amino acids.

The chain is built from TRBV28 and TRBJ1-6, with 7 bases fitting TRBD1. Germline V gene data show CDR1 as MDHEN and CDR2 as SYDVKM. V lost 4 bases, J lost 5 bases, and 2 bases stayed unmatched. The CDR3 totals 14 residues. In DNA, the CDR3 is TGTGCCAGCAGTTACGGGACAGATAATTCACCCCTCCACTTT. The encoded protein is CASSYGTDNSPLHF.

The rearrangement links TRBV5-4 to TRBJ1-2; D possibly corresponds to TRBD1 (6 bases). V was trimmed by 2 bases and J by 6 bases, leaving 17 bases between them. The CDR3 has 15 amino acids. Germline CDR1 and CDR2: SGHNT and YYREEE (reference sequence). Here the CDR3 reads CASSLLTGRRNGYTF. The CDR3 coding sequence is TGTGCCAGCAGCTTACTGACAGGACGTAGGAATGGCTACACCTTC.

This clone was recorded only once. The chain recombines TRBV4-1 with TRBJ1-2, with 9 positions matching TRBD1. The V gene's germline CDR1 is MGHRA and CDR2 YSYEKL. The CDR3 loop spans 15 amino acids. The ends lost 4 bases at V and 6 bases at J; junction bases unmatched: 9. CDR3 DNA: TGCGCCAGCAGCCCAGCACAGGGGGCAGCAAATGGCTACACCTTC. It translates to CASSPAQGAANGYTF.

The chain employs TRBV7-2 and TRBJ1-1; D may be TRBD1 (6 bases). Looked up from germline, CDR1 is SGHTA and CDR2 is FQGNSA. Trimming took off 4 bases at V and 3 bases at J, with 12 bases between the two ends. CDR3 length: 14 amino acids. CDR3 sequence reads: CASSSDRVHTEAFF. The CDR3 nucleotides read TGTGCCAGCAGCTCGGACAGAGTGCACACTGAAGCTTTCTTT.

The rearrangement links TRBV7-9 to TRBJ1-5, with D possibly being TRBD1 (6 bases). In germline, CDR1 is SEHNR, CDR2 FQNEAQ (reference sequence). The CDR3 has 15 amino acids. V dropped 5 bases and J dropped 3 bases, with 14 bases sitting between them. The CDR3 DNA reads as TGTGCCAGCAGCCTCGAAGGACAGCCCAATCAGCCCCAGCATTTT. The encoded protein is CASSLEGQPNQPQHF.

The rearrangement joins TRBV27 to TRBJ2-5, with a weak D call TRBD2 (5 bases). Trimming removed 8 bases from V and 0 bases from J, with 10 bases in between. Germline CDR1 MNHEY, CDR2 SMNVEV (reference sequence). The CDR3 has 13 amino acids. CDR3 loop: CASGRPYQETQYF. The DNA of the CDR3 is TGTGCCAGCGGGAGACCTTACCAAGAGACCCAGTACTTC.

This clone was detected only a few times. The genes are TRBV5-4 and TRBJ2-5; D is perhaps TRBD2 (6 bases). Looked up from germline, CDR1 is SGHNT and CDR2 is YYREEE (reference sequence). This CDR3 spans 14 amino acids. Trimming stripped 0 bases from V and 1 base from J, with 7 bases between. The CDR3 nucleotides read TGTGCCAGCAGCTTGGAGGGACTCCAAGAGACCCAGTACTTC. The encoded protein is CASSLEGLQETQYF.

The chain joins TRBV28 to TRBJ2-2, with D unresolved. Trimming removed 5 bases at V and 1 base at J, with 11 bases between. The CDR3 is 15 amino acids. Per germline, CDR1 MDHEN and CDR2 SYDVKM. This CDR3 is CASSPLSQNTGELFF. The CDR3 region has the DNA TGTGCCAGCAGTCCCCTTAGCCAGAACACCGGGGAGCTGTTTTTT.

This chain uses TRBV28 with TRBJ1-2; 9 nucleotides align to TRBD1. The CDR3 is made up of 14 amino acids. Germline trimming cut 7 bases from V and 2 bases from J; bases unmatched to any gene: 5. Germline CDR1 and CDR2: MDHEN and SYDVKM. CDR3 region: CASTLGQGNYGYTF. CDR3 sequence (DNA): TGTGCCAGCACCCTTGGACAGGGGAACTATGGCTACACCTTC.

In its sample, this clone was seen many times. The chain links TRBV4-1 to TRBJ1-4; D uncertain. V lost 4 bases to trimming and J lost 5 bases, with 11 bases between them. Germline CDR1 is MGHRA and CDR2 is YSYEKL. CDR3 length: 14 residues. DNA of the CDR3: TGCGCCAGCAGCCGTAGGAGGGAGAATGAAAAACTGTTTTTT. Its protein is CASSRRRENEKLFF.

This rearrangement joins TRBV4-1 to TRBJ1-1; the D is unclear. There are 14 residues in the CDR3. The V gene's germline CDR1 is MGHRA and CDR2 YSYEKL. The V and J ends lost 0 bases and 6 bases respectively, with 11 bases between them. CDR3 sequence (DNA): TGCGCCAGCAGCCAAGAATCCGGGATGGCTGAAGCTTTCTTT. It codes for CASSQESGMAEAFF.

The chain couples TRBV5-6 to TRBJ1-1, with TRBD1 matching 7 bases. The V gene end was trimmed by 4 bases and the J gene end by 0 bases; junction bases not matched to a gene: 3. Per the germline V gene, CDR1 is SGHDT and CDR2 is YYEEEE. This CDR3 has 14 amino acids. The CDR3 nucleotides read TGTGCCAGCAGCCGGGGACAGCTGAACACTGAAGCTTTCTTT. Translated: CASSRGQLNTEAFF.

The rearrangement joins TRBV21-1 to TRBJ2-7; TRBD2, the table's D call, lacks a check against the DNA. TRBV21-1 is listed as a pseudogene. This CDR3 has 13 amino acids. CDR3 sequence reads: CASRNLPGWEQYV. Written as DNA, the CDR3 is TGTGCCAGCAGGAACTTGCCCGGTTGGGAGCAGTACGTC.

The genes are TRBV15 and TRBJ1-1; D unresolved. The length of the CDR3 is 13 residues. V gave up 4 bases and J gave up 3 bases, with 9 bases separating them. The germline V gene has CDR1 LNHNV and CDR2 YYDKDF (reference sequence). CDR3 nucleotide sequence: TGTGCCACCAGCACCGAGGGTCACACTGAAGCTTTCTTT. This sequence encodes CATSTEGHTEAFF.

The rearrangement uses TRBV9 and TRBJ2-3, with 8 bases identical to TRBD1. Germline CDR1 SGDLS, CDR2 YYNGEE. The trim removed 4 bases at V and 0 bases at J, leaving 16 bases unmatched. This CDR3 is built from 19 residues. The chain's CDR3 is CASSPTRDRSIFSTDTQYF. The CDR3 DNA reads TGTGCCAGCAGCCCCACCCGGGACAGGAGCATCTTTAGCACAGATACGCAGTATTTT.